The 10 T cell receptor beta chains presented below share a single source sample, sequenced in a study of early T cells in non-severe SARS-CoV-2 infection. MiXCR, run by TCRdb on the 5' RACE reads, gives a single entry per CDR3 protein. The profile covers tens of thousands of distinct CDR3 sequences, with approximately 12% appearing a single time and around 3.5% taken by the ten largest. The sample consisted of whole blood. These TCRs come from an adult who was a healthcare worker with PCR-confirmed SARS-CoV-2 infection or an uninfected control (not recorded which).

This rearrangement joins TRBV28 to TRBJ2-7; D call uncertain. V dropped 2 bases and J dropped 1 base, with 12 bases sitting between them. CDR1 and CDR2 from the germline V gene are MDHEN and SYDVKM. CDR3 length equals 15 residues. In DNA, the CDR3 is TGTGCCAGCAGTTTAGGCCCGGTCGTTTCCTACGAGCAGTACTTC. Protein sequence: CASSLGPVVSYEQYF.

The rearrangement joins TRBV19 to TRBJ2-6; perhaps TRBD1 as D (6 bases). V was clipped by 5 bases and J by 5 bases, with 16 bases between them. The CDR3 runs 16 residues. CDR1 and CDR2 (germline): LNHDA, SQIVND (reference sequence). The CDR3 loop is CASSPRGGNWANVLTF. CDR3 sequence (DNA): TGTGCCAGTAGTCCCCGTGGGGGCAATTGGGCCAACGTCCTGACTTTC.

This chain links TRBV20-1 with TRBJ2-7; D ambiguous. The germline gives CDR1 DFQATT, CDR2 SNEGSKA (reference sequence). CDR3 length equals 12 residues. The germline V and J ends were trimmed by 6 bases and 4 bases, with 13 bases remaining between them. CDR3 residues: CSAGQNKYEQYF. In nucleotides, the CDR3 is TGCAGTGCGGGCCAGAATAAATACGAGCAGTACTTC.

This chain links TRBV20-1 with TRBJ2-3; D is uncertain. Per the germline V gene, CDR1 is DFQATT and CDR2 is SNEGSKA (reference sequence). Trimming pared 8 bases from V and 2 bases from J, leaving 20 bases between. This CDR3 contains 15 residues. This CDR3 reads CSTMRFQVPTDTQYF. DNA of the CDR3: TGCAGTACTATGCGCTTTCAAGTCCCCACAGATACGCAGTATTTT.

The CDR3: CASSTGQNQPQHF. The CDR3 DNA sequence: TGTGCCAGTAGTACAGGACAAAATCAGCCCCAGCATTTT. The rearrangement joins TRBV19 to TRBJ1-5; tentatively, D is TRBD1 (5 bases). The length of the CDR3 is 13 residues. Trimming left V 4 bases short and J 4 bases short, with 8 bases between. Germline V CDR1 and CDR2: LNHDA, SQIVND (reference sequence).

A remark on this clonotype: The junction and the germline gene differ at one end; a read error may be behind it. The chain has TRBV29-1 and TRBJ2-1; TRBD1 matches at 9 bases. Germline lookup yields CDR1 SQVTM and CDR2 ANQGSEA. This CDR3 comprises 11 residues. DNA of the CDR3: TGCAGCGTTGATTATACCGGGGACAGGGTCTTC. Translation: CSVDYTGDRVF.

The table lists this clonotype with many counts. The V gene is TRBV7-9, the J gene TRBJ2-5; D is perhaps TRBD2 (5 bases). The germline V and J ends were trimmed by 1 base and 5 bases, with 8 bases remaining between them. The CDR3 totals 13 residues. Germline V CDR1 and CDR2: SEHNR, FQNEAQ (reference sequence). CDR3 nucleotide sequence: TGTGCCAGCAGCTTAGGGCGGAGGGAGACCCAGTACTTC. Translating gives CASSLGRRETQYF.

This clonotype was detected only a few times. This chain uses TRBV28 with TRBJ2-3, with a possible D match to TRBD1 (5 bases). The CDR3 loop spans 14 amino acids. V was cut by 7 bases and J by 3 bases, with 14 bases left in between. Germline CDR1 and CDR2: MDHEN and SYDVKM. The CDR3 region has the DNA TGTGCCAGCACCTCACCCAGGGCGACAGATACGCAGTATTTT. This translates into CASTSPRATDTQYF.

This clonotype was found a few times. The chain combines TRBV28 with TRBJ2-7; perhaps D is TRBD1 or TRBD2 (7 bases each). The V gene's germline CDR1 is MDHEN and CDR2 SYDVKM. This CDR3 spans 13 amino acids. Trimming removed 9 bases from V and 3 bases from J, with 15 bases in between. This chain's CDR3 is CASAQGGIYEQYF. The DNA of the CDR3 is TGTGCCAGTGCCCAGGGGGGGATCTACGAGCAGTACTTC.

This clonotype was counted ten times or more. The chain combines TRBV19 with TRBJ2-7; 7 bases map to TRBD2. Germline assignment: CDR1 LNHDA and CDR2 SQIVND (reference sequence). This CDR3 spans 14 amino acids. Trimming cost V 4 bases and J 4 bases; bases outside gene matches: 7. In DNA form, the CDR3 reads TGTGCCAGTAGTAGAACTAGCGCAAAATACGAGCAGTACTTC. It yields the protein CASSRTSAKYEQYF.